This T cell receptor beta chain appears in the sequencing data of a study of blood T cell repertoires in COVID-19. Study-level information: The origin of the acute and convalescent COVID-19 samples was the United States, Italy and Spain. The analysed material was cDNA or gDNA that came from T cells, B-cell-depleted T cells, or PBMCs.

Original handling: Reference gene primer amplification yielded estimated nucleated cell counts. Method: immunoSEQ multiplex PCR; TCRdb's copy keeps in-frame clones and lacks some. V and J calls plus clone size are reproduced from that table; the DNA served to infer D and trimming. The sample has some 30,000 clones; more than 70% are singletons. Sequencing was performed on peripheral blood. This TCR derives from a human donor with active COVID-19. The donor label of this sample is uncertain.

CDR3 loop: CASSEFQIYNEQFF. CDR3 sequence (DNA): TGTGCCAGCAGTGAATTTCAGATCTACAATGAGCAGTTCTTC. The chain uses TRBV2 and TRBJ2-1; D not certain. The V end was cut by 2 bases, the J end by 3 bases, with 8 bases between. Germline values: CDR1 SNHLY, CDR2 FYNNEI. CDR3 length: 14 amino acids.